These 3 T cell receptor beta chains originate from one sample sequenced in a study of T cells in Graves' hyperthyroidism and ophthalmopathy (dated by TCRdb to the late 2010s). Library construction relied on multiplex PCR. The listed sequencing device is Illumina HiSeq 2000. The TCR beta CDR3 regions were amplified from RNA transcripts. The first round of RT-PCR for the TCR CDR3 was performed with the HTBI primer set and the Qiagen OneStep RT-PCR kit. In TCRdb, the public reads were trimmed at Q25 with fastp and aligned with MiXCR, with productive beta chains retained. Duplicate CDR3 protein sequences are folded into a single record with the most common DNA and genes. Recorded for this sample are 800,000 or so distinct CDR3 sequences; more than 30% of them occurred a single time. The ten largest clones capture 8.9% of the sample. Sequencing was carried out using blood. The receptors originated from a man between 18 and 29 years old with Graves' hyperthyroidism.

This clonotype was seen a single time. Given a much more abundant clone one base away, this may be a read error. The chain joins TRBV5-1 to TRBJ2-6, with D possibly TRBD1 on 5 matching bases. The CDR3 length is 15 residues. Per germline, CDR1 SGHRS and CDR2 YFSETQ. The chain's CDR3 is CASSLWKTGANILTF. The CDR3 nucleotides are TGCGCCAGCAGCTTGTGGAAGACTGGGGCCAACATCCTGACTTTC.

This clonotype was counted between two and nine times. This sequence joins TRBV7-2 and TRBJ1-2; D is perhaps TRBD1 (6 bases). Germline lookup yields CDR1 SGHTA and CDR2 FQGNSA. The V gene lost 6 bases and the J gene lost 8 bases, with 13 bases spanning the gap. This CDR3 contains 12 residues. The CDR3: CASSFPDRGYTF. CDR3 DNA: TGTGCCAGCAGTTTCCCCGACAGGGGCTACACCTTC. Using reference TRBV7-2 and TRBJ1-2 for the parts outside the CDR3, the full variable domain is GAGVSQSPSNKVTEKGKDVELRCDPISGHTALYWYRQSLGQGLEFLIYFQGNSAPDKSGLPSDRFSAERTGGSVSTLTIQRTQQEDSAVYLCASSFPDRGYTFGSGTRLTVV.

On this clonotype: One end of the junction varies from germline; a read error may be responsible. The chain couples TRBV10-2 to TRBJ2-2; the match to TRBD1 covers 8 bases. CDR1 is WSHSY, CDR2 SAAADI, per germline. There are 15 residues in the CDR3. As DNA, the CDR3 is TGTGCCAGCAGCGCAACACAGGGGGGAGGCGGGGAGCTGTTTTTT. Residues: CASSATQGGGGELFF.